This T cell receptor (beta chain) was captured in a study of regulatory T cells in long-lasting Graves disease. Germline V gene data show CDR1 as SGHVS and CDR2 as FQNEAQ. The CDR3 contains 16 residues. This clonotype was counted only a few times. A much bigger clone sits one base away, suggesting this may be a read error. Sequencing libraries for TCR beta were prepared with iRepertoire HTBI primers and Arm-PCR of CDR3 regions. In TCRdb, the multiplex PCR reads were re-called with MiXCR into one record per CDR3 protein. This repertoire shows about 620,000 distinct CDR3 sequences, roughly 15% found once; its top ten account for under 20%. Time point specified: newly diagnosed GD, antithyroid drugs for less than 3 months. After RNA was extracted from PBMCs, the TCR library was made from it. In addition, the sample was reused for a study of T cells in Graves' hyperthyroidism and ophthalmopathy.

Sequenced material: peripheral blood mononuclear cells (PBMCs), taken at new diagnosis, from a patient treated with antithyroid drugs. The TCR was taken from a woman in her thirties with Graves disease. The chain employs TRBV7-8 and TRBJ2-7; 9 nucleotides agree with TRBD1. CDR3 amino acids: CASSPAAGTGSYEQHF. In nucleotides, the CDR3 is TGTGCCAGCAGCCCAGCGGCCGGGACAGGGTCATACGAGCAGCACTTC.